These 2 T cell receptor beta chains share one sample of origin, sequenced in a study of blood T cell repertoires in COVID-19. Sequencing was performed with immunoSEQ multiplex PCR; in TCRdb, only in-frame clones are kept and a portion is missing. The sample shows over 150,000 clones, approximately 80% of them seen only once. Material: peripheral blood. The receptor set was obtained from a woman in her fifties or sixties with acute or convalescent COVID-19.

V usage is TRBV5-1 and J usage is TRBJ1-2, with TRBD1 matching 7 bases. The germline V gene encodes CDR1 SGHRS and CDR2 YFSETQ. CDR3 length: 14 residues. The junction had 3 bases not matched to a gene; V was cut back by 0 bases and J by 4 bases. This CDR3 is CASSLEGQRYGYTF. CDR3 in DNA: TGCGCCAGCAGCTTGGAGGGACAGCGCTATGGCTACACCTTC.

This clone was seen a single time. The V and J genes are TRBV19 and TRBJ1-1, with 8 bases identical to TRBD1. Germline CDR1 reads LNHDA; CDR2 reads SQIVND (reference sequence). The CDR3 is made up of 15 amino acids. V shed 7 bases and J 5 bases; nucleotides not matched to a gene: 12. The CDR3, as DNA: TGTGCCAGTATCCCTCCTGGCAGGGGGCGAACTGAAGCTTTCTTT. Its translation: CASIPPGRGRTEAFF.